These 6 T cell receptor beta chains came from one sample sequenced in a study of molecular identifiers for immune sequencing clone quantification. In TCRdb, the PCR reads were re-called with MiXCR into one record per CDR3 protein. The sample yields under 600,000 distinct CDR3 sequences, about a fifth seen once. The source material was naive CD8+ T cells from blood, with Jurkat cell RNA spiked in. The subset was: FACS-sorted CD8+CD4-CCR7+CD45RA+ naive T cells. The receptors derive from a human donor in good health. Some libraries in this study had Jurkat cell RNA spiked in.

This clonotype was found once. This may be a read error, as it is one base from a much larger clone. V usage is TRBV6-6 and J usage is TRBJ2-2; 11 bases line up with TRBD2. CDR1 MNHNY and CDR2 SVGAGI come from the germline V gene (reference sequence). The CDR3 runs to 15 residues. CDR3 DNA: TGTGCCAGCAGAGTAGCGGGGGGGAACGCCGGGGAGCTGTTTTTT. Encoded protein: CASRVAGGNAGELFF.

The chain's CDR3 is CSVDFGGDTQYF. CDR3 nucleotide sequence: TGCAGCGTTGATTTCGGTGGGGATACGCAGTATTTT. The gene calls are TRBV29-1 and TRBJ2-3; D gene unclear. The CDR3 is 12 residues long. CDR1 and CDR2 (germline): SQVTM, ANQGSEA. V was pared by 3 bases and J by 6 bases, with 10 bases between.

In its sample, this clonotype was seen once. This may come from a read error, since a much larger clone is one base off. The CDR3 does not close with the conserved phenylalanine or tryptophan, likely indicating a read error. The rearrangement links TRBV7-9 to TRBJ2-1, with TRBD2 identical over 7 bases. The CDR3 extends over 16 amino acids. V shed 1 base and J 6 bases; nucleotides not matched to a gene: 9. Germline lookup yields CDR1 SEHNR and CDR2 FQNEAQ (reference sequence). CDR3 nucleotides: TGTGCCAGCAGCTTAGTAACCGGGACTACCCCCAATGAGCAGTTCTCC. It yields the protein CASSLVTGTTPNEQFS.

Notes on this clonotype: Lacking the conserved final phenylalanine or tryptophan, this CDR3 likely reflects a read error. V is TRBV11-2 and J is TRBJ2-2; 16 nucleotides line up with TRBD2. The CDR3 contains 19 residues. V dropped 4 bases and J dropped 4; count of bases not matched to a gene: 9. Germline V CDR1 and CDR2: SGHAT, FQNNGV. This chain's CDR3 is CASSSTPGTSGRATGELFS. DNA of the CDR3: TGTGCCAGCAGCTCAACTCCCGGGACTAGCGGGAGGGCCACCGGGGAGCTGTTTTCT.

This clonotype was seen repeatedly, ten times or more. V is TRBV29-1 and J is TRBJ2-3; no clear D gene. The V gene's germline CDR1 is SQVTM and CDR2 ANQGSEA. This CDR3 region has 14 residues. Trimming took off 4 bases at V and 0 bases at J, with 11 bases between the two ends. Written as DNA, the CDR3 is TGCAGCGTTGCTGGGCTGCGTAGCACAGATACGCAGTATTTT. Protein product: CSVAGLRSTDTQYF.

Notes on this clonotype: This clone may be a read error of a much larger clone one base away. The rearrangement uses TRBV20-1 and TRBJ2-1, with D hard to call. This CDR3 has 11 residues. Germline V CDR1 and CDR2: DFQATT, SNEGSKA (reference sequence). CDR3 DNA sequence: TGCAGTGCTAGGTTTGGGTATGAGCGGTTCTTC. Residues: CSARFGYERFF.